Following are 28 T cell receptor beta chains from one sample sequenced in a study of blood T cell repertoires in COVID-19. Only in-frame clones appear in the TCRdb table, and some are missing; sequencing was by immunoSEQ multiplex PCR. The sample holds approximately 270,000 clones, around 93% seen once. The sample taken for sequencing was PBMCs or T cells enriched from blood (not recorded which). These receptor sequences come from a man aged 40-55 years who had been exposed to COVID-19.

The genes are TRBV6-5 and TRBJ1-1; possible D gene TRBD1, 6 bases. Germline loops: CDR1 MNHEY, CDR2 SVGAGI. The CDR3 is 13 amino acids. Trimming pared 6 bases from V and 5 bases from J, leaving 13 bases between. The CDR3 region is CASSPRGNTEAFF. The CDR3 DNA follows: TGTGCCAGCAGCCCCAGGGGAAATACTGAAGCTTTCTTT.

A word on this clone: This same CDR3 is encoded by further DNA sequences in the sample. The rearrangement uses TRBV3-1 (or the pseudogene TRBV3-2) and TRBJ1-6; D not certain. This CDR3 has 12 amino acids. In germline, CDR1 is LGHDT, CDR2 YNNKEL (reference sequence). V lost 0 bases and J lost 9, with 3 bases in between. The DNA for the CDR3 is TGTGCCAGCAGCCAAGATATTTCACCCCTCCACTTT. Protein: CASSQDISPLHF.

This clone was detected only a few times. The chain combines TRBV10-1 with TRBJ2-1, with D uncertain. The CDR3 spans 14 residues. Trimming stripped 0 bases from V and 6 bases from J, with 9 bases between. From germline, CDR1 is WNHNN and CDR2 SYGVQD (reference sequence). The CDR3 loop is CASSESLVSNEQFF. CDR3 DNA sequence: TGCGCCAGCAGTGAGTCGTTAGTTTCCAATGAGCAGTTCTTC.

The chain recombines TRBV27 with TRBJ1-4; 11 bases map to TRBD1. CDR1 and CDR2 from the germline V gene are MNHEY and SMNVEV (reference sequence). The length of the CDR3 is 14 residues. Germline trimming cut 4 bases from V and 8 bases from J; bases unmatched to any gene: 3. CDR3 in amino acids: CASSSGTGGEKLFF. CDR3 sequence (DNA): TGTGCCAGCAGTTCCGGGACAGGGGGAGAAAAACTGTTTTTT.

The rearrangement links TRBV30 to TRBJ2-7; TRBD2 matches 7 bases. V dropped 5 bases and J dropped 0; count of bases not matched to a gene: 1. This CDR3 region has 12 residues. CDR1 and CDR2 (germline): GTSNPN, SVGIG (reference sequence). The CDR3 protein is CAWGLVSYEQYF. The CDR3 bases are TGTGCCTGGGGACTAGTCTCCTACGAGCAGTACTTC.

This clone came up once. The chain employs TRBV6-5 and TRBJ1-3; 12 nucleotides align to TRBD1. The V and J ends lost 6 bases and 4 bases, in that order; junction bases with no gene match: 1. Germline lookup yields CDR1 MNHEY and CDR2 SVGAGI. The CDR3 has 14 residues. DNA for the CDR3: TGTGCCAGCAGGGGACAGGGGGCAGGAAACACCATATATTTT. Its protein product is CASRGQGAGNTIYF.

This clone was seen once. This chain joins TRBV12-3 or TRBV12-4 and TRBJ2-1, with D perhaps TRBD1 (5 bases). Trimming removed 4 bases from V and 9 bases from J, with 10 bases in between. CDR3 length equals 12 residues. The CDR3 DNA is TGTGCCAGCAGTTCGCAGGGCGGTGAGCAGTTCTTC. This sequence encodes CASSSQGGEQFF.

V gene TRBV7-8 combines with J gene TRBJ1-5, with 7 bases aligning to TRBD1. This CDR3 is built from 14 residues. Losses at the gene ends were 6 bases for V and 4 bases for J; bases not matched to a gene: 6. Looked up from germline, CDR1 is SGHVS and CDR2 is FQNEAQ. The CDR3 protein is CASSSGGDNQPQHF. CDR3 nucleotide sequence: TGTGCCAGCAGTTCAGGGGGTGATAATCAGCCCCAGCATTTT.

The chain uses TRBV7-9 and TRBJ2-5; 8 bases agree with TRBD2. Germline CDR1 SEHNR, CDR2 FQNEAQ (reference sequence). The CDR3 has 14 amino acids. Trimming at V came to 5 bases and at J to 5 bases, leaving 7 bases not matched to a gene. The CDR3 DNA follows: TGTGCCAGCAGCCCGAGCGGGAGTACGGAGACCCAGTACTTC. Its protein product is CASSPSGSTETQYF.

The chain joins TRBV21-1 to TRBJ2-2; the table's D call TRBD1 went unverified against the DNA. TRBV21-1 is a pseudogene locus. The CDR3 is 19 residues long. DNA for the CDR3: TGTGCCAGCAGCAACCGAAACCGGGACAGAAGGCGATTTACCGGGGAGCTGTTTTTT. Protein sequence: CASSNRNRDRRRFTGELFF.

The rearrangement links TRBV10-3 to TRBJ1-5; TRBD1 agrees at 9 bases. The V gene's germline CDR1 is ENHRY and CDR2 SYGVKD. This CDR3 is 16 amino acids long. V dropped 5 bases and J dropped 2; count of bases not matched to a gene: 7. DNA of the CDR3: TGTGCCATCAGTAGCGAGGGACAGGGTGGCAATCAGCCCCAGCATTTT. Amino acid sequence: CAISSEGQGGNQPQHF.

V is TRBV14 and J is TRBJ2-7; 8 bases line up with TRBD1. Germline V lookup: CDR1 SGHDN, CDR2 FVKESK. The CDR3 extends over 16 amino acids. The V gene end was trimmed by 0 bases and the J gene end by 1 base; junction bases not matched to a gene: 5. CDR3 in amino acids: CASSQDWGTGSYEQYF. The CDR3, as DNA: TGTGCCAGCAGCCAAGACTGGGGGACAGGTTCCTACGAGCAGTACTTC.

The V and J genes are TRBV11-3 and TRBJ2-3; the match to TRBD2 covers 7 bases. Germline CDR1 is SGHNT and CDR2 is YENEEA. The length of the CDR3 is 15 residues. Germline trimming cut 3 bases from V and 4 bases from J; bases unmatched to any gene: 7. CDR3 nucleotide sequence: TGTGCCAGCAGCTTTACGAGCAGCGGGGCAGATACGCAGTATTTT. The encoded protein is CASSFTSSGADTQYF.

CDR3 in DNA: TGTGCCAGCAGCCCGAGCGGTTTTGAATACAATGAGCAGTTCTTC. Its translation: CASSPSGFEYNEQFF. The chain links TRBV7-2 to TRBJ2-1; a possible D gene is TRBD2 (5 bases). This CDR3 is built from 15 residues. Germline loops: CDR1 SGHTA, CDR2 FQGNSA. Trimming stripped 5 bases from V and 4 bases from J, with 15 bases between.

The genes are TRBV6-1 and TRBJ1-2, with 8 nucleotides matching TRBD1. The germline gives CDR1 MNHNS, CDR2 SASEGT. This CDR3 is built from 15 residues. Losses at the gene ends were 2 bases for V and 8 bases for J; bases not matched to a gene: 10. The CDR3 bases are TGTGCCAGCAGTGAAAGGGTCGTACAGGGGGAAGGCTACACCTTC. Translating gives CASSERVVQGEGYTF.

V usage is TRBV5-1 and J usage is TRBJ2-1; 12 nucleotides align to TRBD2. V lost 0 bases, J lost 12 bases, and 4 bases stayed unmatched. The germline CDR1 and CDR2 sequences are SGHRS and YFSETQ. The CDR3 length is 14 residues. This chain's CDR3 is CASSLGTSGMGQFF. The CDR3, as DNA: TGCGCCAGCAGCTTGGGGACTAGCGGGATGGGGCAGTTCTTC.

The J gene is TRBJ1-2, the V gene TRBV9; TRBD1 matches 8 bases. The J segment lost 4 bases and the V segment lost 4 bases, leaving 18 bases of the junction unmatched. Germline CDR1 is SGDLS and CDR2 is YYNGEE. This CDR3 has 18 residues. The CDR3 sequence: CASSPPGTGLGGGYGYTF. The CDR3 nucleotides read TGTGCCAGCAGCCCCCCCGGGACAGGACTTGGGGGAGGCTATGGCTACACCTTC.

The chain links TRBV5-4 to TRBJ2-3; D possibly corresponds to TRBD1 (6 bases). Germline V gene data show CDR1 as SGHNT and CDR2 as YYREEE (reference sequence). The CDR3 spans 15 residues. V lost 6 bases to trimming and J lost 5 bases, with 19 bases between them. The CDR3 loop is CASTPPSGELDTQYF. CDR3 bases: TGTGCCAGCACCCCGCCGTCAGGGGAATTAGATACGCAGTATTTT.

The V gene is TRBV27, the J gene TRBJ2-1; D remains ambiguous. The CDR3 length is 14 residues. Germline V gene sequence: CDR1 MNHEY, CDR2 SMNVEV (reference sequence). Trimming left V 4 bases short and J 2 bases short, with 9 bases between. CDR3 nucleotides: TGTGCCAGCAGTTCCCGGGTCACCTACAATGAGCAGTTCTTC. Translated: CASSSRVTYNEQFF.

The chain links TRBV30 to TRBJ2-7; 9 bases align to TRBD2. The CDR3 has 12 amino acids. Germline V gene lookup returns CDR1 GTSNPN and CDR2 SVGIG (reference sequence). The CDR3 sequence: CAFSGSSYEQYF. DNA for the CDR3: TGTGCATTTAGCGGGAGTAGTTACGAGCAGTACTTC.

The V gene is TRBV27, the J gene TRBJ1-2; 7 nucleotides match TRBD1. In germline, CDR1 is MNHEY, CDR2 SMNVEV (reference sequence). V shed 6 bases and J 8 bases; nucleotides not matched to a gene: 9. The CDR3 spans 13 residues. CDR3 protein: CASSLTGFRGYTF. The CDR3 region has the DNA TGTGCCAGCAGCTTGACAGGGTTCCGGGGCTACACCTTC.

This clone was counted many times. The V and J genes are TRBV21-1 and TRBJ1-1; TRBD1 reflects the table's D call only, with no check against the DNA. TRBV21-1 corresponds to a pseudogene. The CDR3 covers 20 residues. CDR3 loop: CASSKGGFLGQGGNDTEAFF. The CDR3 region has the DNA TGTGCCAGCAGCAAAGGGGGCTTTTTGGGACAGGGAGGTAATGACACTGAAGCTTTCTTT.

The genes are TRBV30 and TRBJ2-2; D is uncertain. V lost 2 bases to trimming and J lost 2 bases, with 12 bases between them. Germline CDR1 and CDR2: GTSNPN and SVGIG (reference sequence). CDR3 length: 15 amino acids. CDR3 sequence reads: CAWSPLAKNTGELFF. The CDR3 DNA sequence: TGTGCCTGGAGTCCCCTCGCGAAAAACACCGGGGAGCTGTTTTTT.

CDR3 nucleotides: TGTGCCAGCAGCCGTAGCACCGGGACTTCCAGTGAGCAGTTCTTC. Its translation: CASSRSTGTSSEQFF. The chain links TRBV7-6 to TRBJ2-1; a possible D gene is TRBD2 (6 bases). With 5 bases removed from V and 9 bases from J, the gap between germline ends came to 20 bases. The CDR3 is 15 amino acids. The V gene's germline CDR1 is SGHVS and CDR2 FNYEAQ.

CDR3 loop: CASSLQVGAGQPQHF. CDR3 coding DNA: TGTGCCAGCAGCCTACAGGTAGGGGCAGGACAGCCCCAGCATTTT. V usage is TRBV7-2 and J usage is TRBJ1-5; perhaps TRBD1 as D (5 bases). Trimming left V 5 bases short and J 7 bases short, with 18 bases between. Germline V gene data show CDR1 as SGHTA and CDR2 as FQGNSA. This CDR3 region has 15 residues.

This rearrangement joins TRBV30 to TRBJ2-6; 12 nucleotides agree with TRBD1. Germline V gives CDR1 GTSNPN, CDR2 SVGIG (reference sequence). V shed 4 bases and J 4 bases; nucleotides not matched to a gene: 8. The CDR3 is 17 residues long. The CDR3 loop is CAWNRGQGASGANVLTF. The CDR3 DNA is TGTGCCTGGAATAGGGGACAGGGGGCGTCCGGGGCCAACGTCCTGACTTTC.

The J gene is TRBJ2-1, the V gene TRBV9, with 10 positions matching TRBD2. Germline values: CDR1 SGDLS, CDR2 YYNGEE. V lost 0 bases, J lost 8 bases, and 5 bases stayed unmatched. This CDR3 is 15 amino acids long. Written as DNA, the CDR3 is TGTGCCAGCAGCGTAGGGGCTAGCGGGAGTGATGAGCAGTTCTTC. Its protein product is CASSVGASGSDEQFF.

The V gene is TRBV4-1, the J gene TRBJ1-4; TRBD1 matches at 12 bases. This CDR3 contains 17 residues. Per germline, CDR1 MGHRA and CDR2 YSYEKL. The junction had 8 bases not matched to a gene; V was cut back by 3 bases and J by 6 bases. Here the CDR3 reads CASSHPGQGALDEKLFF. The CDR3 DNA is TGCGCCAGCAGCCACCCGGGACAGGGGGCTTTGGATGAAAAACTGTTTTTT.